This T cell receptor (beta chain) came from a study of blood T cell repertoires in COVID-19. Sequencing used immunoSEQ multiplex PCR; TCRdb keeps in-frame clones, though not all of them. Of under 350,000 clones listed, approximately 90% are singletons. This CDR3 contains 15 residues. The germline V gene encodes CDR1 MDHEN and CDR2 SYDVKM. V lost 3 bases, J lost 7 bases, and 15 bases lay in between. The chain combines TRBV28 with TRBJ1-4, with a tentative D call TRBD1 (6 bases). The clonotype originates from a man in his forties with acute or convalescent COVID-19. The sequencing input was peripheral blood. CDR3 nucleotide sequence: TGTGCCAGCAGTTTTACAGGGTTCAGGGCTGAAAAACTGTTTTTT. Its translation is CASSFTGFRAEKLFF. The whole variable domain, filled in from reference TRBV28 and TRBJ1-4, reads DVKVTQSSRYLVKRTGEKVFLECVQDMDHENMFWYRQDPGLGLRLIYFSYDVKMKEKGDIPEGYSVSREKKERFSLILESASTNQTSMYLCASSFTGFRAEKLFFGSGTQLSVL.